Sequencing of this TCR beta chain was carried out in a study of CD8 T cells in ankylosing spondylitis. Turning to this clonotype: Its antigen is currently unknown.

Germline V lookup: CDR1 SGHTA, CDR2 FQGNSA. The CDR3 is made up of 15 amino acids. Between the trimmed V and J ends, which lost 2 bases and 6 bases, there was a span of 11 bases. With molecular barcodes, quantitative 5'-RACE was used to make the TCR beta libraries. TCRdb analysed the 5' RACE reads with MiXCR anew, one entry per CDR3 protein. The sample yields about 140,000 distinct CDR3 sequences, 7% to 10% seen once. General observations from the study: Blood from ankylosing spondylitis patients appeared to carry a characteristic roughly 8-variant TCR beta motif. Significantly higher representation of disease-linked clones was reported for matched ankylosing spondylitis synovial fluid.

The rearrangement uses TRBV7-2 and TRBJ1-6; D unclear. The clonotype was recovered from a male donor with ankylosing spondylitis. The sequencing input was synovial fluid, either unsorted or a sorted T cell fraction (not recorded which). CDR3 in DNA: TGTGCCAGCAGCTTAAACCGGATCCCTAATTCACCCCTCCACTTT. Its translation is CASSLNRIPNSPLHF. The full variable domain, its missing parts supplied by reference TRBV7-2 and TRBJ1-6, is GAGVSQSPSNKVTEKGKDVELRCDPISGHTALYWYRQSLGQGLEFLIYFQGNSAPDKSGLPSDRFSAERTGGSVSTLTIQRTQQEDSAVYLCASSLNRIPNSPLHFGNGTRLTVT.